Given below is one T cell receptor beta chain in context. The target antigen is unknown. TCRdb recomputed calls from the reads with MiXCR, one row per CDR3 protein. This sample yields fewer than 950,000 distinct CDR3 sequences, of which less than 35% are seen a single time; roughly 12% belongs to the top ten. Losses at the gene ends were 2 bases for V and 6 bases for J; bases not matched to a gene: 4. CDR1 is LGHDT, CDR2 YNNKEL, per germline (reference sequence). The CDR3 has 15 residues. This specimen belongs to a study of T cell repertoires in cytomegalovirus infection. Overall study: Used in the study were CMV epitopes, some recently identified and HLA-C-restricted, others well-studied and HLA-B-restricted. Based on public TCR beta signatures, there were indications of CMV infection and of a matching HLA type. General observations from the study: Cumulative frequency of public TCR beta families picked out carriers of CMV plus the relevant HLA. Dominating the ex vivo response were HLA-C-restricted CMV-specific TCR beta clonotypes.

This receptor was identified in a human donor in good health (CMV status not recorded). Some clones in this sample may be carry-over from other donors' samples. V is TRBV3-1 and J is TRBJ2-1, with 10 bases identical to TRBD2. The sequenced sample was cultured CD8+ T cells from PBMCs, obtained from culture after CMV antigen stimulation. The CDR3 nucleotides are TGTGCCAGCAGCCAAAGCGGGGGGGCCCCCAATGAGCAGTTCTTC. This gives the protein CASSQSGGAPNEQFF.